The clone carrying this T cell receptor beta chain was counted only a few times. Its antigen is not identified. This entry comes from a study of vaccination and CD4 T cells after COVID-19. Study as a whole: Convalescent persons amounted to six males plus four females, two of whom were Hispanic. Stimulation of cells relied on overlapping spike peptides derived from SARS-CoV-2, HCoV-NL63, HCoV-OC43 and HCoV-229E.

V was shortened by 0 bases and J by 4 bases, with 6 bases between the two germline ends. This CDR3 region has 13 residues. CDR1 is MNHEY, CDR2 SMNVEV, per germline (reference sequence). The sample's treatment: roughly 10-day PBMC culture with coronavirus spike peptide pools or control peptides (ViraFEST assay). CD4+ T-cell collection from the unexposed donor predated the COVID-19 pandemic (2011-2018). The Oncomine TCR Beta short-read assay sequenced DNA from cultured CD4+ T cells. TCRdb called the PCR reads again in MiXCR, with one record for every CDR3 protein. This sample yields 6,500 to 10,000 distinct CDR3 sequences, of which roughly 40% are seen a single time; roughly 19% belongs to the top ten.

Sequencing was performed on CD4+ T cells from blood, cultured in vitro. V is TRBV27 and J is TRBJ1-1; D ambiguous. This TCR derives from a human donor in good health. The CDR3 region has the DNA TGTGCCAGCAGTTTATCTCCCCTCACTGAAGCTTTCTTT. Encoded protein: CASSLSPLTEAFF.